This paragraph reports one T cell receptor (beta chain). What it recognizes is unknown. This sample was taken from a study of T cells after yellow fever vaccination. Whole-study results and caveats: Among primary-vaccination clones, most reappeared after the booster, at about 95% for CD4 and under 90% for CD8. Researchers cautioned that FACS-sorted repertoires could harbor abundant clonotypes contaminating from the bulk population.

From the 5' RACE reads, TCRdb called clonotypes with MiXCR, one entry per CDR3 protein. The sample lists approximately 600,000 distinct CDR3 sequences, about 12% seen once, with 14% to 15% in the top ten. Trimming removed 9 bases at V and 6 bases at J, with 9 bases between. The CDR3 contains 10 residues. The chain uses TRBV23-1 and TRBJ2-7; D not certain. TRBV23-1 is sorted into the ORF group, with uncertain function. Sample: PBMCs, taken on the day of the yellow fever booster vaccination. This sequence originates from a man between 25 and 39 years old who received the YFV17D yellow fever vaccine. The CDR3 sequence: CARMPSEQYF. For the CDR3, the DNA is TGCGCCAGAATGCCAAGCGAGCAGTACTTC.